The subject of this entry is one TCR beta chain. Antigen unknown. This CDR3 comprises 16 residues. Germline V gene lookup returns CDR1 SGDLS and CDR2 YYNGEE. The ends were cut back, 0 bases at V and 0 bases at J, with 10 bases in the middle. This sample is drawn from a study of cytomegalovirus exposure and HLA in healthy donors. The PCR had 60 Vbeta and 13 Jbeta primers. The repertoire was sequenced with immunoSEQ multiplex PCR; TCRdb's copy has only in-frame clones and lacks some. The sample holds 130,000 or so clones; roughly 74% are singletons and the top ten take 5.5% to 8.5%. Overall study results and limits: In vitro work confirmed that three CMV-associated chains recognize CMV antigens. In an earlier analysis, in under 700 donors, most V segments appeared productive either ~87% or ~30% of the time. The authors later found HLA-associated TCR beta chains more clonally expanded than equally common others. With DRB1 most and HLA-C fewest, TCR association rates differed between HLA loci in a later analysis.

This chain uses TRBV9 with TRBJ1-3; D is ambiguous. The source is a man aged 40-49 years in good health and CMV-seropositive. Sequenced input: PBMCs. CDR3 residues: CASSVVGVISGNTIYF. The CDR3 DNA reads TGTGCCAGCAGCGTAGTCGGGGTTATCTCTGGAAACACCATATATTTT.